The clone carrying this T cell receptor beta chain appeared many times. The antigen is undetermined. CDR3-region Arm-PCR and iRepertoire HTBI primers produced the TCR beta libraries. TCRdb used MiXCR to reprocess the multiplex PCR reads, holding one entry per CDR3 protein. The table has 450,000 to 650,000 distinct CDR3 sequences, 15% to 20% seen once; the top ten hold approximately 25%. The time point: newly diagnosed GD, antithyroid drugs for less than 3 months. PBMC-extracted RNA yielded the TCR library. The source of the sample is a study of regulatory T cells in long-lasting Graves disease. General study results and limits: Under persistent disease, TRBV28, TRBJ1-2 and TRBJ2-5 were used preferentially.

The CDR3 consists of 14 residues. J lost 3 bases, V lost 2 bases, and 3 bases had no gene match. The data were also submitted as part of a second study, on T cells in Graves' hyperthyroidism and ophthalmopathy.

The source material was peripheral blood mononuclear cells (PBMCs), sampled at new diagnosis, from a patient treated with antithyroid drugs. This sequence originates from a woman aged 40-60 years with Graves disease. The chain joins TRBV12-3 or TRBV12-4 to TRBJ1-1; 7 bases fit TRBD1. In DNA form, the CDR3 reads TGTGCCAGCAGTTTATACCAGGGGGACACTGAAGCTTTCTTT. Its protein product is CASSLYQGDTEAFF.